This T cell receptor (beta chain) was retrieved from a study of T cell responses to AZD1222 COVID-19 vaccine. Study-wide findings and caveats: Following two doses of AZD1222, Spike-specific TCR breadth and depth rose. Donors in the cohort were predominantly white British and more often female, and clonal diversity was possibly underestimated. The number of AZD1222 recipients seropositive at baseline was only six.

As regards this clone: Its antigen is undetermined.

The length of the CDR3 is 15 residues. Germline V gives CDR1 LGHDT, CDR2 YNNKEL (reference sequence). V dropped 4 bases and J dropped 7; count of bases not matched to a gene: 8. TCRdb keeps only in-frame clones here, not all; method: immunoSEQ multiplex PCR. This sample has around 120,000 clones, with roughly 90% found just once. The chain recombines TRBV3-1 (or the pseudogene TRBV3-2) with TRBJ2-7; 12 bases fit TRBD2. This TCR came from an adult in good health. The sequencing here drew on peripheral blood, taken on day 0 of AZD1222 vaccination. The CDR3 spells CASSLRLAGAGEQYF. CDR3 nucleotides: TGTGCCAGCAGCCTTAGACTAGCGGGAGCGGGGGAGCAGTACTTC.